This section outlines one T cell receptor (beta chain) sequence together with its context. This sample was taken from a study of shared clonotypes between healthy human individuals. Germline lookup yields CDR1 SGHKS and CDR2 YYEKEE (reference sequence). Deletions cut 0 bases from V and 0 bases from J, with 7 bases between. The CDR3 spans 16 residues. In the original analysis: Without quality scores, immunoSEQ junctional reads could not be filtered like full-length reads. Produced via immunoSEQ multiplex PCR; TCRdb's table is partial and in-frame only. That table supplies the V and J calls and clone size; D and trimming were determined from the DNA. Of over a million clones listed, about 74% are singletons.

This chain links TRBV5-5 with TRBJ2-6; no reliable D call. The specimen sequenced was memory CD4+ T cells sorted from blood. Documented subset: CD45RA-negative fraction. The TCR comes from a man aged 18 to 35 in good health. The CDR3 here is CASSLALVSGANVLTF. The CDR3 DNA follows: TGTGCCAGCAGCTTGGCCCTAGTCTCTGGGGCCAACGTCCTGACTTTC.